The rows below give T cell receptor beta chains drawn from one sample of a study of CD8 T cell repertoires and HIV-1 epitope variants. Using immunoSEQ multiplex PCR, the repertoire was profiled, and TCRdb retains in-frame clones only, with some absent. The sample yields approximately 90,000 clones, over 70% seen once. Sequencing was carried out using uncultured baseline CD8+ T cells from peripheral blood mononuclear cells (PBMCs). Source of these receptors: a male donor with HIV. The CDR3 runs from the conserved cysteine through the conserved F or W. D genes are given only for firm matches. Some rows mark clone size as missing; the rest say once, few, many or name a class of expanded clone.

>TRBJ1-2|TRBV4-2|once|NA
CASSQASTGVDYGYTF
TGTGCCAGCAGCCAAGCTTCAACTGGAGTCGACTATGGCTACACCTTC
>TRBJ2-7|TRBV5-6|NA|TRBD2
CASSIVGRSYEQYF
TGTGCCAGCAGCATCGTCGGGAGGTCCTACGAGCAGTACTTC
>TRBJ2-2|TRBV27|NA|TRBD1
CASSSHSGTVNTGELFF
TGTGCCAGCAGTTCCCACTCCGGGACAGTTAACACCGGGGAGCTGTTTTTT
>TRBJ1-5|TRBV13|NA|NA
CASRASCRRYSNQPQHF
TGTGCCAGCAGGGCCTCGTGCAGACGATATAGCAATCAGCCCCAGCATTTT
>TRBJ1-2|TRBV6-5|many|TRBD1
CASRPTGAYGYTF
TGTGCCAGCAGGCCGACAGGGGCTTATGGCTACACCTTC
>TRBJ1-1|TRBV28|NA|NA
CASSINLLTNTEAFF
TGTGCCAGCAGTATTAATCTCTTAACGAACACTGAAGCTTTCTTT
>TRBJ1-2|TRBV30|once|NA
CAWSQGGYTF
TGTGCCTGGAGTCAAGGTGGCTACACCTTC
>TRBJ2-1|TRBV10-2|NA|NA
CASSESRLGVGEQFF
TGCGCCAGCAGTGAGTCGAGATTGGGGGTCGGTGAGCAGTTCTTC
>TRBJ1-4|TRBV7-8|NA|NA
CASSVDSSREKLFF
TGTGCCAGCAGCGTGGACTCAAGCCGCGAAAAACTGTTTTTT
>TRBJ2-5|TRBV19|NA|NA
CASRAPQETQYF
TGTGCCAGTCGGGCCCCCCAAGAGACCCAGTACTTC
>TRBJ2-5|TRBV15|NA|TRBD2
CATGRDQETQYF
TGTGCCACCGGGAGGGACCAAGAGACCCAGTACTTC
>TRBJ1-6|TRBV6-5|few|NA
CASSYDRTGHGSPLHF
TGTGCCAGCAGTTACGATCGCACAGGGCACGGTTCACCCCTCCACTTT
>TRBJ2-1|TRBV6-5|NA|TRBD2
CASRIAGGPYNEQFF
TGTGCCAGCAGGATAGCGGGGGGGCCCTACAATGAGCAGTTCTTC
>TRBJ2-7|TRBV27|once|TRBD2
CASSLRGTSGSYYEQYF
TGTGCCAGCAGTCTCAGGGGGACTAGCGGGAGCTACTACGAGCAGTACTTC
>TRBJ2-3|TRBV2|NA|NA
CASSLSVGRDTQYF
TGTGCCAGCAGTCTAAGCGTAGGGAGGGATACGCAGTATTTT
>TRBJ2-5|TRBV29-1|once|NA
CSVDEGRETQYF
TGCAGCGTTGATGAGGGGCGAGAGACCCAGTACTTC
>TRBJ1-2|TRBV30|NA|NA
CAWSGGVLDGYTF
TGTGCCTGGAGTGGTGGGGTTTTGGATGGCTACACCTTC
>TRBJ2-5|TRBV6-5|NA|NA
CASSSGSTTQYF
TGTGCCAGCAGTTCGGGCTCGACGACCCAGTACTTC
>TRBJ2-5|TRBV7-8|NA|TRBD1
CASSTPWTGSGETQYF
TGTGCCAGCAGCACCCCCTGGACAGGGTCAGGAGAGACCCAGTACTTC
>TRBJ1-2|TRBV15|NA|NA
CATSRDRGRPYTF
TGTGCCACCAGCAGAGATCGAGGACGTCCCTACACCTTC
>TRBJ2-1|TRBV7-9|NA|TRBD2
CASSLYGGANNEQFF
TGTGCCAGCAGCTTATACGGGGGGGCCAACAATGAGCAGTTCTTC
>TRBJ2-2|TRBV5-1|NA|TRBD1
CASSLGRGHTGELFF
TGCGCCAGCAGCTTGGGCAGGGGGCATACCGGGGAGCTGTTTTTT
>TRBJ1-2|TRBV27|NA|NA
CASSFGGDTYGYTF
TGTGCCAGCAGTTTTGGGGGAGATACCTATGGCTACACCTTC
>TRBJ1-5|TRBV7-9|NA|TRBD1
CASSSGQTGPQHF
TGTGCCAGCAGCTCGGGACAGACAGGGCCCCAGCATTTT
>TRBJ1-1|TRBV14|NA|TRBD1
CASSQRQGAGAEAFF
TGTGCCAGCAGCCAAAGACAGGGGGCAGGGGCTGAAGCTTTCTTT
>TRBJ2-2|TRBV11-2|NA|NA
CASSFGLMRTTGELFF
TGTGCCAGCAGCTTCGGACTTATGCGGACCACCGGGGAGCTGTTTTTT
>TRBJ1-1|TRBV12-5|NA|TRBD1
CASAGTANTEAFF
TGTGCTAGTGCCGGGACAGCGAACACTGAAGCTTTCTTT
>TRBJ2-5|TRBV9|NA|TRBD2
CASSVVRGIKHTQETQYF
TGTGCCAGCAGCGTAGTGCGGGGGATAAAACATACTCAAGAGACCCAGTACTTC
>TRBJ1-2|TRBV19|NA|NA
CASSILSDSYGYTF
TGTGCCAGTAGTATTTTATCAGATTCCTATGGCTACACCTTC